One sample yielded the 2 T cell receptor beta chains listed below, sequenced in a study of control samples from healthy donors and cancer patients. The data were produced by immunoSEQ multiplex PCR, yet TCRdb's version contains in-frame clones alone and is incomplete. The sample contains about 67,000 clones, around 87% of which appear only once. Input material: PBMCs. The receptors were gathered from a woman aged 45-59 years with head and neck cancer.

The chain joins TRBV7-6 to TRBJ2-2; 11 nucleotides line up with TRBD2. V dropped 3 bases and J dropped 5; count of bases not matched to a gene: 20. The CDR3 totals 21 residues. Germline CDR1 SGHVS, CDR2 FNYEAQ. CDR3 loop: CASSFRAGGTSGLKGTGELFF. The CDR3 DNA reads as TGTGCCAGCAGCTTCCGGGCTGGAGGGACTAGCGGTCTCAAGGGTACCGGGGAGCTGTTTTTT.

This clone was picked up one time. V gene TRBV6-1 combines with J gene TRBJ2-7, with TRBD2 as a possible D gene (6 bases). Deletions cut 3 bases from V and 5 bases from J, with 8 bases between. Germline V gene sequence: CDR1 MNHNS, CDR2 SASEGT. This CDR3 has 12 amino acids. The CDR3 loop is CASSEAGNEQYF. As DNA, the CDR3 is TGTGCCAGCAGTGAGGCGGGAAACGAGCAGTACTTC.